This TCR beta chain was found in a study of OX40 agonist ivuxolimab in advanced cancers. Germline CDR1 and CDR2: SGHRS and YFSETQ. V lost 1 base and J lost 6, with 14 bases in between. The CDR3 length is 14 residues. Sequencing was performed with immunoSEQ multiplex PCR; in TCRdb, only in-frame clones are kept and a portion is missing. In the table there are about 82,000 clones, about 82% of which are singletons. Sequenced here: CD4+ or CD8+ T cells sorted from blood, sampled in a trial of the OX40 agonist ivuxolimab. The chain uses TRBV5-1 and TRBJ2-7; D is possibly TRBD1 (5 bases). This clonotype was obtained from an adult with an advanced solid tumor such as melanoma, head and neck, liver or kidney cancer. CDR3 DNA: TGCGCCAGCAGCTTGAGTGGGATTAGGGGCGAGCAGTACTTC. Translating it yields CASSLSGIRGEQYF. The complete variable domain, with remaining parts taken from reference TRBV5-1 and TRBJ2-7, reads KAGVTQTPRYLIKTRGQQVTLSCSPISGHRSVSWYQQTPGQGLQFLFEYFSETQRNKGNFPGRFSGRQFSNSRSEMNVSTLELGDSALYLCASSLSGIRGEQYFGPGTRLTVT.